This TCR beta chain was obtained from a study of blood T cell repertoires in COVID-19. At the level of the study: The analysed material was cDNA or gDNA that came from T cells, B-cell-depleted T cells, or PBMCs.

Source study methods: For nucleated cells, counts were estimated from reference gene primer amplification. Clones were sequenced by immunoSEQ multiplex PCR, and TCRdb holds only the in-frame ones, with some missing. V and J calls and clone size come straight from that table; D and trimming were deduced from the DNA. The repertoire includes about 420,000 clones, roughly 90% of them detected once, and roughly 0.84% sits in the top ten. Germline CDR1 MGHRA, CDR2 YSYEKL. Trimming shortened V by 3 bases and J by 4 bases, and 8 bases separated the two germline ends. The CDR3 has 13 residues. This TCR came from a man aged 18 to 29 with COVID-19, enrolled during active disease. V is TRBV4-1 and J is TRBJ2-3; D is perhaps TRBD2 (6 bases). The source material was peripheral blood. This chain's CDR3 is CASSQPGADTQYF. The CDR3 nucleotides read TGCGCCAGCAGCCAGCCGGGGGCAGATACGCAGTATTTT.